This T cell receptor (beta chain) was retrieved from a study of beta chain features in type 1 diabetes. The study's findings and limits: cDNA-based reads could over-represent cells with high TCR expression. A definitive answer on HLA type influencing TCRB rearrangement was not reached here.

V dropped 10 bases and J dropped 4 bases, with 17 bases sitting between them. This CDR3 is built from 14 residues. Expressed TCRB transcripts got sequenced, as all isolated RNA was reverse transcribed. Generated by immunoSEQ multiplex PCR, the TCRdb table keeps only in-frame clones and is missing some. The data show 130,000 or so clones, roughly a tenth seen once. There was one heparinised blood draw per donor, averaging roughly 110 mL. The authors sorted CD4+ naive, central memory, regulatory and stem cell-like memory cells via CD45RO/CCR7/CD25/CD127/CD95/CD27. The table lists this clone with many counts. Antigen unknown.

This clonotype originated in a man aged 18 to 30 in good health. The sample comprised central memory CD4+ T cells from blood. The gene calls are TRBV23-1 and TRBJ2-1, with D tentatively TRBD1 (5 bases). TRBV23-1 is placed among ORFs of uncertain function. As DNA, the CDR3 is TGCGCCACCGCCGACAGACGAATGTACAATGAGCAGTTCTTC. It specifies CATADRRMYNEQFF.